The 8 T cell receptor beta chains below all came from one sample that was sequenced in a study of blood T cell repertoires in COVID-19. Generated by immunoSEQ multiplex PCR, the TCRdb table keeps only in-frame clones and is missing some. The sample lists fewer than 150,000 clones, approximately 78% occurring once. Sequenced input: peripheral blood. The source is a man between 60 and 70 years old who had recovered from COVID-19.

V and J are TRBV5-4 and TRBJ1-2; D perhaps matches TRBD1 (5 bases). Per germline, CDR1 SGHNT and CDR2 YYREEE (reference sequence). The CDR3 contains 13 residues. Trimming removed 4 bases from V and 7 bases from J, with 14 bases in between. This CDR3 is CASSPVGAVGYTF. Written as DNA, the CDR3 is TGTGCCAGCAGCCCGGTAGGGGCTGTTGGCTACACCTTC.

V usage is TRBV9 and J usage is TRBJ2-1, with D unresolved. The CDR3 contains 15 residues. The V gene lost 4 bases and the J gene lost 2 bases, with 13 bases spanning the gap. Germline-derived CDR1 and CDR2 are SGDLS and YYNGEE. This chain's CDR3 is CASSPNGRTYNEQFF. The CDR3, as DNA: TGTGCCAGCAGCCCCAATGGGCGTACCTACAATGAGCAGTTCTTC.

The rearrangement uses TRBV18 and TRBJ1-3, with TRBD1 as a possible D gene (6 bases). CDR3 length equals 15 residues. The germline V gene encodes CDR1 KGHSH and CDR2 LQKENI. V lost 6 bases to trimming and J lost 0 bases, with 12 bases between them. CDR3: CASSPGASSGNTIYF. The CDR3 bases are TGTGCCAGCTCTCCAGGGGCCAGCTCTGGAAACACCATATATTTT.

This clone occurred once. This chain joins TRBV7-2 and TRBJ2-1, with 7 bases matching TRBD2. This CDR3 has 14 amino acids. Germline CDR1 SGHTA, CDR2 FQGNSA. J was trimmed by 7 bases and V by 0 bases; bases with no gene match: 3. Here the CDR3 DNA reads TGTGCCAGCAGCTTAGCCCCTAGCGGTAATGAGCAGTTCTTC. This encodes CASSLAPSGNEQFF.

This clone has just a few counts. The chain combines TRBV25-1 with TRBJ2-1, with TRBD2 matching over 9 bases. The CDR3 runs 15 residues. CDR1 is MGHDK and CDR2 is SYGVNS in the germline V gene. The junction had 2 bases not matched to a gene; V was cut back by 5 bases and J by 0 bases. DNA of the CDR3: TGTGCCAGCAGTAAAGCGGGGGGCTCCTACAATGAGCAGTTCTTC. Its translation: CASSKAGGSYNEQFF.

The chain employs TRBV7-8 and TRBJ2-1; 10 positions agree with TRBD1. Germline V gene lookup returns CDR1 SGHVS and CDR2 FQNEAQ. V gave up 5 bases and J gave up 4 bases; unmatched junction bases: 5. CDR3 length equals 15 residues. CDR3 protein: CASSRDRGRYNEQFF. CDR3 sequence (DNA): TGTGCCAGCAGCCGTGACAGGGGGCGGTACAATGAGCAGTTCTTC.

The chain uses TRBV3-1 (or the pseudogene TRBV3-2) and TRBJ1-1, with 9 bases aligning to TRBD1. The germline CDR1 and CDR2 sequences are LGHDT and YNNKEL (reference sequence). This CDR3 contains 14 residues. The V and J ends lost 11 bases and 3 bases, in that order; junction bases with no gene match: 10. CDR3 sequence (DNA): TGTGCCTCAGCCAATGGGGACAGGGACACTGAAGCTTTCTTT. This sequence encodes CASANGDRDTEAFF.

In this sample, this clone turned up once. This sequence joins TRBV7-2 and TRBJ2-1; 7 nucleotides match TRBD2. V trimming: 2 bases; J trimming: 9 bases; junction bases outside the gene matches: 7. The CDR3 spans 14 residues. Germline CDR1 SGHTA, CDR2 FQGNSA. This CDR3 is CASSLKGAGFEQFF. As DNA, the CDR3 is TGTGCCAGCAGCTTAAAGGGAGCGGGATTTGAGCAGTTCTTC.